Each of the 30 T cell receptor beta chains below was sequenced from the same sample in a study of blood T cell repertoires in COVID-19. Libraries were prepared by immunoSEQ multiplex PCR; TCRdb keeps only in-frame clonotypes and omits some of them. This table holds 95,000 to 100,000 clones, 90% to 95% found once. Material: peripheral blood. The receptors shown here come from a man between 45 and 60 years old with acute or convalescent COVID-19.

This chain joins TRBV25-1 and TRBJ1-5; D may be TRBD1 (5 bases). The germline V and J ends were trimmed by 1 base and 7 bases, with 8 bases remaining between them. Germline CDR1 is MGHDK and CDR2 is SYGVNS. The CDR3 runs 13 residues. The DNA of the CDR3 is TGTGCCAGCAGTGAATCAGGGAACCAGCCCCAGCATTTT. Its protein is CASSESGNQPQHF.

The chain joins TRBV7-3 to TRBJ2-5; D is uncertain. The CDR3 sequence is 15 residues long. V lost 4 bases, J lost 5 bases, and 17 bases lay in between. In germline, CDR1 is SGHTA, CDR2 FQGTGA. CDR3 protein: CASSWVVGDSETQYF. The CDR3 nucleotides are TGTGCCAGCAGCTGGGTAGTCGGTGACTCCGAGACCCAGTACTTC.

The chain recombines TRBV5-1 with TRBJ1-1, with 8 bases fitting TRBD1. The CDR3 is 14 amino acids. Germline values: CDR1 SGHRS, CDR2 YFSETQ. The V segment lost 4 bases and the J segment 0 bases; nucleotides outside the gene matches: 2. The CDR3 region is CASSQDRVNTEAFF. Written as DNA, the CDR3 is TGCGCCAGCAGCCAGGACAGGGTGAACACTGAAGCTTTCTTT. Full variable domain (rest looked up from reference TRBV5-1 and TRBJ1-1): KAGVTQTPRYLIKTRGQQVTLSCSPISGHRSVSWYQQTPGQGLQFLFEYFSETQRNKGNFPGRFSGRQFSNSRSEMNVSTLELGDSALYLCASSQDRVNTEAFFGQGTRLTVV.

The V and J genes are TRBV7-9 and TRBJ1-6; 8 nucleotides align to TRBD1. The CDR3 runs 15 residues. V lost 2 bases and J lost 7; bases outside the gene matches: 4. CDR1 is SEHNR and CDR2 is FQNEAQ in the germline V gene (reference sequence). The CDR3 nucleotides are TGTGCCAGCAGCTTAATGGGACAGGTGAATTCACCCCTCCACTTT. This sequence encodes CASSLMGQVNSPLHF.

The J gene is TRBJ2-3, the V gene TRBV15; D may be TRBD1 (6 bases). V was shortened by 0 bases and J by 12 bases, with 10 bases between the two germline ends. CDR3 length equals 12 residues. Germline values: CDR1 LNHNV, CDR2 YYDKDF (reference sequence). In DNA, the CDR3 is TGTGCCACCAGCAGAGACCGGGACACACAGTATTTT. Translating gives CATSRDRDTQYF.

V usage is TRBV5-8 and J usage is TRBJ2-1; TRBD1 might be the D (5 bases). Germline-derived CDR1 and CDR2 are SGHTS and YDEGEE. The CDR3 is made up of 15 amino acids. With 0 bases removed from V and 8 bases from J, the gap between germline ends came to 15 bases. The CDR3 region is CASSLGRVGIDEQFF. The CDR3, as DNA: TGTGCCAGCAGCTTGGGCAGGGTCGGCATTGATGAGCAGTTCTTC.

The J gene is TRBJ2-6, the V gene TRBV5-1; 8 bases match TRBD1. Germline CDR1 is SGHRS and CDR2 is YFSETQ. CDR3 length: 17 amino acids. V dropped 3 bases and J dropped 0; count of bases not matched to a gene: 5. DNA of the CDR3: TGCGCCAGCAGCTGGGGGGACAGGAGCTCTGGGGCCAACGTCCTGACTTTC. Protein product: CASSWGDRSSGANVLTF.

The CDR3, as DNA: TGCGCCAGCAGCCAACCCGGGACAGACACTGAAGCTTTCTTT. Translated: CASSQPGTDTEAFF. The chain has TRBV4-1 and TRBJ1-1; 7 bases line up with TRBD1. The CDR3 runs to 14 residues. The J segment lost 3 bases and the V segment lost 2 bases, leaving 3 bases of the junction unmatched. CDR1 is MGHRA, CDR2 YSYEKL, per germline.

The J gene is TRBJ2-1, the V gene TRBV3-1 (or the pseudogene TRBV3-2); 8 positions match TRBD2. V lost 4 bases, J lost 7 bases, and 9 bases stayed unmatched. The germline V gene has CDR1 LGHDT and CDR2 YNNKEL (reference sequence). This CDR3 is built from 15 residues. Here the CDR3 reads CASSLRGGPGNEQFF. The CDR3 DNA follows: TGTGCCAGCAGCCTCCGGGGGGGGCCGGGAAATGAGCAGTTCTTC.

The chain has TRBV5-1 and TRBJ1-2, with a tentative D call TRBD1 (5 bases). The CDR3 is made up of 14 amino acids. Germline CDR1 and CDR2: SGHRS and YFSETQ. The germline V and J ends were trimmed by 0 bases and 4 bases, with 10 bases remaining between them. The DNA of the CDR3 is TGCGCCAGCAGCTTGGCGGGGGGTCTCTATGGCTACACCTTC. Protein sequence: CASSLAGGLYGYTF.

This clone has only one observation. The CDR3 sequence: CASSGRGTPPVLFF. In DNA form, the CDR3 reads TGTGCCAGTAGTGGGCGGGGGACGCCTCCGGTATTGTTTTTT. The chain recombines TRBV19 with TRBJ1-4, with D maybe TRBD1 (5 bases). The ends were cut back, 5 bases at V and 15 bases at J, with 22 bases in the middle. The CDR3 is made up of 14 amino acids. The germline CDR1 and CDR2 sequences are LNHDA and SQIVND (reference sequence).

The genes are TRBV7-9 and TRBJ1-1; D may be TRBD1 (6 bases). This CDR3 has 17 residues. Trimming stripped 6 bases from V and 4 bases from J, with 24 bases between. CDR1 is SEHNR and CDR2 is FQNEAQ in the germline V gene (reference sequence). CDR3 in DNA: TGTGCCAGCAGACCAGGCAGGGGAGACTGGGGGGGCACTGAAGCTTTCTTT. Protein product: CASRPGRGDWGGTEAFF.

This chain uses TRBV5-1 with TRBJ1-2; 11 bases map to TRBD1. V lost 4 bases, J lost 7 bases, and 9 bases stayed unmatched. This CDR3 spans 15 amino acids. Germline V gives CDR1 SGHRS, CDR2 YFSETQ. The CDR3 loop reads CASSPTGTGGFGYTF. CDR3 in DNA: TGCGCCAGCAGCCCTACCGGGACAGGGGGTTTTGGCTACACCTTC.

This clone was counted a few times. The rearrangement joins TRBV19 to TRBJ2-7; 7 bases are a match to TRBD1. V dropped 4 bases and J dropped 2; count of bases not matched to a gene: 5. Germline V lookup: CDR1 LNHDA, CDR2 SQIVND (reference sequence). The CDR3 extends over 14 amino acids. Written as DNA, the CDR3 is TGTGCCAGTAGTACCGACAGGGACACCTACGAGCAGTACTTC. Protein sequence: CASSTDRDTYEQYF.

The chain links TRBV6-6 to TRBJ1-5, with D perhaps TRBD1 (5 bases). The V end was cut by 0 bases, the J end by 0 bases, with 9 bases between. The germline gives CDR1 MNHNY, CDR2 SVGAGI (reference sequence). The CDR3 sequence is 16 residues long. The CDR3 DNA reads TGTGCCAGCAGTTACTCGTCGGGGGGTAGCAATCAGCCCCAGCATTTT. As protein: CASSYSSGGSNQPQHF.

This clone has only one observation. The genes are TRBV5-6 and TRBJ1-6; TRBD1 is a possible D gene (5 bases). V was pared by 6 bases and J by 8 bases, with 21 bases between. The CDR3 loop spans 16 amino acids. Germline assignment: CDR1 SGHDT and CDR2 YYEEEE. The CDR3 loop reads CASNIGALEMDSPLHF. The CDR3 DNA reads as TGTGCCAGCAACATAGGGGCCTTAGAGATGGATTCACCCCTCCACTTT.

The CDR3 bases are TGTGCCACTCCGGGAGTCTCCTCTGGGGCCAACGTCCTGACTTTC. It codes for CATPGVSSGANVLTF. J is TRBJ2-6 and V is TRBV7-2, with D perhaps matching TRBD2 (6 bases). CDR1 SGHTA and CDR2 FQGNSA come from the germline V gene. V lost 10 bases, J lost 0 bases, and 13 bases lay in between. CDR3 length: 15 amino acids.

The chain carries TRBV5-4 and TRBJ2-5, with a tentative D call TRBD2 (6 bases). The CDR3 is made up of 15 amino acids. Germline V gene lookup returns CDR1 SGHNT and CDR2 YYREEE (reference sequence). V dropped 4 bases and J dropped 1 base, with 14 bases sitting between them. The CDR3 sequence is CASSPGGRGQETQYF. CDR3 sequence (DNA): TGTGCCAGCAGCCCCGGGGGTAGGGGCCAAGAGACCCAGTACTTC.

The rearrangement uses TRBV27 and TRBJ1-6; weak D call: TRBD1 (5 bases). The length of the CDR3 is 15 residues. Germline V gene sequence: CDR1 MNHEY, CDR2 SMNVEV (reference sequence). V shed 7 bases and J shed 2 bases, with 12 bases lying between them. The CDR3 nucleotides are TGTGCCAGCACTCAAGGGGTGACCTATAATTCACCCCTCCACTTT. This gives the protein CASTQGVTYNSPLHF.

The rearrangement joins TRBV13 to TRBJ2-1, with 9 bases fitting TRBD1. The V gene's germline CDR1 is PRHDT and CDR2 FYEKMQ (reference sequence). The CDR3 sequence is 13 residues long. V dropped 8 bases and J dropped 9; count of bases not matched to a gene: 8. CDR3 coding DNA: TGTGCCAGCCACCGGACAGGGGTTGGTGAGCAGTTCTTC. Encoded protein: CASHRTGVGEQFF. The whole variable domain, filled in from reference TRBV13 and TRBJ2-1, reads AAGVIQSPRHLIKEKRETATLKCYPIPRHDTVYWYQQGPGQDPQFLISFYEKMQSDKGSIPDRFSAQQFSDYHSELNMSSLELGDSALYFCASHRTGVGEQFFGPGTRLTVL.

The V call is TRBV7-9, the J call TRBJ2-7; D may be TRBD1 (5 bases). The V gene lost 4 bases and the J gene lost 10 bases, with 14 bases spanning the gap. From germline, CDR1 is SEHNR and CDR2 FQNEAQ (reference sequence). The CDR3 has 12 amino acids. CDR3 protein: CASSSTQGEQYF. In DNA, the CDR3 is TGTGCCAGCAGCTCTACCCAGGGTGAACAGTACTTC.

CDR3 nucleotide sequence: TGTGCCAGTTCTTGGGACAGGGCCTCCTACGAGCAGTACTTC. Its protein product is CASSWDRASYEQYF. The chain recombines TRBV18 with TRBJ2-7; 9 nucleotides align to TRBD1. Germline values: CDR1 KGHSH, CDR2 LQKENI. Trimming cost V 9 bases and J 0 bases; bases outside gene matches: 6. This CDR3 region has 14 residues. The whole variable domain, filled in from reference TRBV18 and TRBJ2-7, reads NAGVMQNPRHLVRRRGQEARLRCSPMKGHSHVYWYRQLPEEGLKFMVYLQKENIIDESGMPKERFSAEFPKEGPSILRIQQVVRGDSAAYFCASSWDRASYEQYFGPGTRLTVT.

V is TRBV3-1 (or the pseudogene TRBV3-2) and J is TRBJ1-3; the D is unclear. This CDR3 is built from 14 residues. CDR1 is LGHDT, CDR2 YNNKEL, per germline (reference sequence). The ends were cut back, 4 bases at V and 0 bases at J, with 7 bases in the middle. The DNA for the CDR3 is TGTGCCAGCAGCCTTCAGCGCTCTGGAAACACCATATATTTT. Its translation is CASSLQRSGNTIYF.

The sample holds a few counts of this clone. The chain is built from TRBV12-3 or TRBV12-4 and TRBJ1-2, with 8 bases identical to TRBD1. The CDR3 consists of 13 residues. V lost 5 bases, J lost 4 bases, and 3 bases stayed unmatched. The CDR3 here is CASSLDRGYGYTF. CDR3 DNA sequence: TGTGCCAGCAGTCTCGACAGGGGCTATGGCTACACCTTC.

This clone was observed a handful of times. V and J are TRBV6-2 or TRBV6-3 and TRBJ1-2; TRBD1 agrees at 7 bases. This CDR3 comprises 15 residues. V lost 5 bases to trimming and J lost 8 bases; unmatched junction nucleotides: 14. Per the germline V gene, CDR1 is MNHEY and CDR2 is SVGEGT. CDR3 coding DNA: TGTGCCAGCAGTGCCAACGCTCCGGGACAGCGAGGCTACACCTTC. Amino acid sequence: CASSANAPGQRGYTF.

The chain uses TRBV18 and TRBJ2-7, with TRBD1 matching 7 bases. Per germline, CDR1 KGHSH and CDR2 LQKENI. With V trimmed by 4 bases and J by 0 bases, 12 bases remained unmatched. The CDR3 covers 17 residues. The DNA of the CDR3 is TGTGCCAGCTCACGCACCCTTCGGGACAGCGTCTCCTACGAGCAGTACTTC. Its protein product is CASSRTLRDSVSYEQYF.

The rearrangement uses TRBV10-2 and TRBJ1-6; 7 bases align to TRBD1. CDR3 length equals 15 residues. V lost 3 bases to trimming and J lost 7 bases; unmatched junction nucleotides: 6. Germline lookup yields CDR1 WSHSY and CDR2 SAAADI. The CDR3 reads CASSDRQGLNSPLHF. The DNA for the CDR3 is TGCGCCAGCAGTGATCGACAGGGATTGAATTCACCCCTCCACTTT.

The CDR3 is CATKGQGRYGYTF. The CDR3 DNA reads TGTGCCACCAAAGGGCAGGGTCGCTATGGCTACACCTTC. V usage is TRBV24-1 and J usage is TRBJ1-2; weak D call: TRBD1 (5 bases). Germline CDR1 KGHDR, CDR2 SFDVKD. Trimming took off 8 bases at V and 4 bases at J, with 13 bases between the two ends. The CDR3 has 13 residues.

The chain links TRBV3-1 (or the pseudogene TRBV3-2) to TRBJ1-2; no firm D call. The CDR3 runs 14 residues. Trimming pared 2 bases from V and 6 bases from J, leaving 13 bases between. Germline-derived CDR1 and CDR2 are LGHDT and YNNKEL (reference sequence). CDR3 loop: CASSQTGISNGYTF. CDR3 coding DNA: TGTGCCAGCAGCCAAACCGGGATTTCAAATGGCTACACCTTC.

This sequence joins TRBV18 and TRBJ2-2, with 7 bases aligning to TRBD1. Unmatched junction bases numbered 3, after V lost 3 bases and J lost 5 bases. Germline CDR1 and CDR2: KGHSH and LQKENI. This CDR3 contains 14 residues. The CDR3 is CASSPIQGTGELFF. In DNA form, the CDR3 reads TGTGCCAGCTCACCCATACAGGGGACCGGGGAGCTGTTTTTT.